This T cell receptor (beta chain) was found in a study of resident and recirculating memory T cells in vitiligo. Overall study context: The samples were homogenized without cell sorting before genomic DNA extraction. Findings of the study overall: Vitiligo lesions lacked a unique dominant clone, and clonality varied.

Patients' lesions had not changed for the previous 6 months. Anyone treated within the previous three months was excluded. The length of the CDR3 is 16 residues. Trimming removed 2 bases at V and 5 bases at J, with 15 bases between. CDR1 and CDR2 (germline): KGHSH, LQKENI. Measured with immunoSEQ multiplex PCR; TCRdb has only the in-frame clones, and not every one. The sample contains fewer than 85,000 clones, around 90% of which appear only once. Turning to this clone: Its specificity is not known.

The sample consisted of blood. The chain employs TRBV18 and TRBJ2-2, with a possible D match to TRBD2 (6 bases). This sequence originates from a male donor with vitiligo. The CDR3 DNA follows: TGTGCCAGCTCACCAGGGGCTAGCGACACTACCGGGGAGCTGTTTTTT. This translates into CASSPGASDTTGELFF.